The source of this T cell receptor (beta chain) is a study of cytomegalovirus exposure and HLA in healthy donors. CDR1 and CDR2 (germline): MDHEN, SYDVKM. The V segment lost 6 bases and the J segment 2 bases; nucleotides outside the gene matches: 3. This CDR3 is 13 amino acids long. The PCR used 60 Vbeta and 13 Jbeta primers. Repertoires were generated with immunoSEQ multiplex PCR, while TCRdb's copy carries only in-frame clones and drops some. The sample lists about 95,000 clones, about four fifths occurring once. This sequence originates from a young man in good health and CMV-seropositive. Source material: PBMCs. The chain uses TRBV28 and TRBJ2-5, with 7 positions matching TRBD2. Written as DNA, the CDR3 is TGTGCCAGCAGCTTCGGGAGGCAAGAGACCCAGTACTTC. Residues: CASSFGRQETQYF.